The source of this TCR beta chain is a study of shared clonotypes between healthy human individuals. The method was immunoSEQ multiplex PCR; TCRdb's version includes in-frame clones alone and lacks a portion of them. There are 2 million to 3 million clones in the sample; over 85% occur only once, and about 0.39% lies in the top ten. This CDR3 has 15 residues. The V gene's germline CDR1 is MGHDK and CDR2 SYGVNS. V gave up 2 bases and J gave up 1 base; unmatched junction bases: 5. The chain employs TRBV25-1 and TRBJ2-7; 7 bases line up with TRBD2. The TCR comes from a young man in good health. Some clones in this sample may be carry-over from other donors' samples. Sequencing input: naive CD4+ T cells from PBMCs. Stated subset: CD45RA+ positively selected. The CDR3 is CASSEGGVSSYEQYF. The CDR3 DNA reads as TGTGCCAGCAGTGAAGGGGGGGTTTCGTCCTACGAGCAGTACTTC.